The 25 T cell receptor beta chains presented below share a single source sample, sequenced in a study of T cells after yellow fever vaccination. TCRdb independently ran MiXCR on the 5' RACE reads; one entry per CDR3 protein. The sample contains 250,000 to 400,000 distinct CDR3 sequences, roughly 4.3% of which appear only once. The sample in question was PBMCs, obtained 5 days after the yellow fever booster vaccination. The receptor source for this set is a man between 18 and 29 years old who received the YFV17D yellow fever vaccine.

This clonotype appeared many times. The chain has TRBV7-2 and TRBJ2-3; 9 nucleotides line up with TRBD2. CDR3 size: 15 residues. CDR1 is SGHTA and CDR2 is FQGNSA in the germline V gene. After removal of 1 base from V and 4 bases from J, the junction contained 3 bases not matched to a gene. CDR3 loop: CASSLVASGADTQYF. CDR3 coding DNA: TGTGCCAGCAGCTTAGTGGCTAGCGGGGCAGATACGCAGTATTTT.

The chain uses TRBV5-4 and TRBJ1-6; D gene ambiguous. CDR3 size: 12 residues. The V end was cut by 2 bases, the J end by 7 bases, with 4 bases between. Germline CDR1 SGHNT, CDR2 YYREEE (reference sequence). This CDR3 is CASSFHNSPLHF. Written as DNA, the CDR3 is TGTGCCAGCAGCTTCCACAATTCACCCCTCCACTTT.

This clonotype was seen a handful of times. The J gene is TRBJ2-3, the V gene TRBV6-6, with a tentative D call TRBD1 (6 bases). The germline V and J ends were trimmed by 4 bases and 4 bases, with 12 bases remaining between them. The CDR3 contains 14 residues. The germline gives CDR1 MNHNY, CDR2 SVGAGI (reference sequence). The CDR3 is CASSSHQGSDTQYF. The CDR3 DNA reads TGTGCCAGCAGTTCCCACCAGGGGTCAGATACGCAGTATTTT.

This clonotype was recorded at least ten times. The chain has TRBV7-2 and TRBJ1-5, with 7 bases matching TRBD1. Unmatched junction bases numbered 7, after V lost 2 bases and J lost 9 bases. Germline V CDR1 and CDR2: SGHTA, FQGNSA. The CDR3 extends over 14 amino acids. This CDR3 reads CASSLMAGGWPQHF. CDR3 coding DNA: TGTGCCAGCAGCTTAATGGCAGGGGGGTGGCCCCAGCATTTT.

This clonotype was seen a handful of times. The CDR3 sequence: CSARSTLRNQPQHF. The CDR3 DNA sequence: TGCAGTGCTAGATCCACCCTAAGAAATCAGCCCCAGCATTTT. This chain connects TRBV20-1 to TRBJ1-5; the D is unclear. V was clipped by 2 bases and J by 4 bases, with 12 bases between them. Germline loops: CDR1 DFQATT, CDR2 SNEGSKA (reference sequence). The CDR3 totals 14 residues.

This clonotype was seen a handful of times. V gene TRBV7-2 combines with J gene TRBJ2-4, with 8 positions matching TRBD2. CDR1 is SGHTA, CDR2 FQGNSA, per germline. Trimming at V came to 2 bases and at J to 8 bases, leaving 8 bases not matched to a gene. There are 15 residues in the CDR3. The CDR3 protein is CASSLSRTSRHIQYF. The CDR3 DNA is TGTGCCAGCAGCTTATCCCGGACTAGCAGACACATTCAGTACTTC.

This clonotype has a count of ten or more. This chain joins TRBV5-1 and TRBJ2-7, with D perhaps TRBD1 or TRBD2 (6 bases each). Trimming left V 4 bases short and J 3 bases short, with 17 bases between. The CDR3 extends over 15 amino acids. Per the germline V gene, CDR1 is SGHRS and CDR2 is YFSETQ. This CDR3 reads CASSRPGAESYEQYF. The CDR3 DNA reads TGCGCCAGCAGCCGGCCGGGGGCAGAGAGCTACGAGCAGTACTTC.

This clonotype came up many times. The chain uses TRBV29-1 and TRBJ1-2, with D hard to call. V lost 5 bases to trimming and J lost 6 bases, with 16 bases between them. The CDR3 sequence is 13 residues long. Per germline, CDR1 SQVTM and CDR2 ANQGSEA. The CDR3 reads CSVLLLGIHGYTF. The DNA for the CDR3 is TGCAGCGTTCTGTTATTGGGGATCCATGGCTACACCTTC.

This clonotype appeared many times. The rearrangement joins TRBV4-2 to TRBJ2-1; 7 nucleotides match TRBD1. The J segment lost 7 bases and the V segment lost 6 bases, leaving 9 bases of the junction unmatched. CDR1 is LGHNA and CDR2 is YNFKEQ in the germline V gene. This CDR3 is 14 amino acids long. CDR3 DNA: TGTGCCAGCAGGCAAAAGACAGGGAAGAATGAGCAGTTCTTC. Translating gives CASRQKTGKNEQFF.

This clonotype was detected ten times or more. The V call is TRBV27, the J call TRBJ1-1; 8 nucleotides line up with TRBD1. The CDR3 contains 15 residues. V lost 4 bases and J lost 1; bases outside the gene matches: 5. The germline gives CDR1 MNHEY, CDR2 SMNVEV (reference sequence). Here the CDR3 reads CASSSGGTGNTEAFF. The CDR3 coding sequence is TGTGCCAGCAGTTCGGGGGGGACAGGGAACACTGAAGCTTTCTTT.

This chain joins TRBV11-2 and TRBJ2-1; 7 nucleotides agree with TRBD2. There are 13 residues in the CDR3. Trimming took 5 bases from V and 8 from J; bases not matched to a gene: 6. CDR1 is SGHAT and CDR2 is FQNNGV in the germline V gene. CDR3 loop: CASSPGLVYEQFF. CDR3 DNA sequence: TGTGCCAGCAGCCCAGGACTAGTCTATGAGCAGTTCTTC.

This clonotype occurred a few times. CDR3 sequence (DNA): TGTGCCATCAGTGAGAACCAGCCAAACTCTGGAAACACCATATATTTT. This encodes CAISENQPNSGNTIYF. The chain recombines TRBV10-3 with TRBJ1-3; D is uncertain. Trimming left V 2 bases short and J 0 bases short, with 11 bases between. Germline loops: CDR1 ENHRY, CDR2 SYGVKD. CDR3 length: 16 amino acids.

The chain combines TRBV20-1 with TRBJ1-1, with D possibly being TRBD1 (5 bases). V was trimmed by 5 bases and J by 10 bases, leaving 23 bases between them. Germline assignment: CDR1 DFQATT and CDR2 SNEGSKA (reference sequence). The CDR3 has 14 residues. CDR3 nucleotides: TGCAGTGCTCCGAGGGCCAGCCTGGGGGGTGGAGCTTTCTTT. Its protein product is CSAPRASLGGGAFF.

This clonotype was counted many times. The CDR3 sequence: CASSSIYPPSIDEQFF. CDR3 nucleotides: TGTGCCAGCAGCTCTATCTATCCCCCTTCTATTGATGAGCAGTTCTTC. V is TRBV7-2 and J is TRBJ2-1; D unclear. The CDR3 totals 16 residues. Germline V gives CDR1 SGHTA, CDR2 FQGNSA. Trimming took 4 bases from V and 8 from J, leaving 21 bases between them. Variable domain in full (rest from reference TRBV7-2 and TRBJ2-1): GAGVSQSPSNKVTEKGKDVELRCDPISGHTALYWYRQSLGQGLEFLIYFQGNSAPDKSGLPSDRFSAERTGGSVSTLTIQRTQQEDSAVYLCASSSIYPPSIDEQFFGPGTRLTVL.

This clonotype was observed at least ten times. The CDR3 bases are TGCGCCACCACGTCAGGGTATGGGAACACTGAAGCTTTCTTT. Encoded protein: CATTSGYGNTEAFF. The chain links TRBV5-1 to TRBJ1-1; perhaps TRBD1 as D (5 bases). CDR1 is SGHRS, CDR2 YFSETQ, per germline. Deletions cut 9 bases from V and 1 base from J, with 16 bases between. The CDR3 sequence is 14 residues long.

This clonotype was seen more than once but under ten times. The genes are TRBV10-2 and TRBJ1-1; TRBD1 might be the D (6 bases). The CDR3 has 13 residues. Germline V gene lookup returns CDR1 WSHSY and CDR2 SAAADI. V lost 8 bases and J 1 base, leaving 11 bases between the germline ends. The chain's CDR3 is CASRQVKNTEAFF. The CDR3 DNA reads TGCGCCAGCCGACAGGTGAAGAACACTGAAGCTTTCTTT.

This clonotype was seen a handful of times. The J gene is TRBJ2-3, the V gene TRBV6-5; D perhaps matches TRBD1 (6 bases). V was shortened by 6 bases and J by 2 bases, with 15 bases between the two germline ends. CDR1 and CDR2 (germline): MNHEY, SVGAGI. This CDR3 is 15 amino acids long. Written as DNA, the CDR3 is TGTGCCAGCAGGCCTTGGAACAGGGTCACAGATACGCAGTATTTT. It yields the protein CASRPWNRVTDTQYF.

This clonotype was detected only a few times. V is TRBV6-5 and J is TRBJ1-4; no reliable D call. CDR1 is MNHEY, CDR2 SVGAGI, per germline. The CDR3 covers 14 residues. Trimming left V 2 bases short and J 7 bases short, with 11 bases between. The chain's CDR3 is CASSYGSGFEKLFF. For the CDR3, the DNA is TGTGCCAGCAGTTACGGGTCTGGGTTTGAAAAACTGTTTTTT.

The table lists this clonotype with a few counts. V gene TRBV5-1 combines with J gene TRBJ1-2; 7 bases match TRBD1. The V and J ends lost 1 base and 0 bases, in that order; junction bases with no gene match: 6. Germline V gives CDR1 SGHRS, CDR2 YFSETQ. The CDR3 has 16 amino acids. Here the CDR3 DNA reads TGCGCCAGCAGCTTGACCGGGGGACAGACTAACTATGGCTACACCTTC. Amino acid sequence: CASSLTGGQTNYGYTF.

This clonotype was found a few times. The genes are TRBV12-3 or TRBV12-4 and TRBJ1-1; 8 nucleotides line up with TRBD1. The junction had 5 bases not matched to a gene; V was cut back by 8 bases and J by 6 bases. The CDR3 loop spans 12 amino acids. The CDR3 loop is CASGQGSAEAFF. The CDR3 DNA is TGTGCCAGCGGACAGGGATCGGCTGAAGCTTTCTTT.

A few counts support this clonotype. J is TRBJ1-1 and V is TRBV7-2; 8 positions agree with TRBD1. The CDR3 has 14 residues. V lost 8 bases, J lost 0 bases, and 5 bases stayed unmatched. The germline V gene encodes CDR1 SGHTA and CDR2 FQGNSA. The CDR3 is CASHTDRVNTEAFF. As DNA, the CDR3 is TGTGCCAGCCATACGGACAGGGTGAACACTGAAGCTTTCTTT.

The chain employs TRBV7-9 and TRBJ2-7, with D perhaps matching TRBD1 or TRBD2 (5 bases each). With 1 base removed from V and 2 bases from J, the gap between germline ends came to 15 bases. Per germline, CDR1 SEHNR and CDR2 FQNEAQ (reference sequence). The CDR3 is 16 amino acids. CDR3 in amino acids: CASSLGDGPTPYEQYF. Here the CDR3 DNA reads TGTGCCAGCAGCTTAGGGGACGGGCCCACCCCCTACGAGCAGTACTTC. The full variable domain, completed using reference TRBV7-9 and TRBJ2-7, is DTGVSQNPRHKITKRGQNVTFRCDPISEHNRLYWYRQTLGQGPEFLTYFQNEAQLEKSRLLSDRFSAERPKGSFSTLEIQRTEQGDSAMYLCASSLGDGPTPYEQYFGPGTRLTVT.

There are many counts of this clonotype. The chain recombines TRBV5-1 with TRBJ2-1; 8 bases fit TRBD2. The length of the CDR3 is 16 residues. Germline CDR1 SGHRS, CDR2 YFSETQ. The V and J ends lost 4 bases and 5 bases, in that order; junction bases with no gene match: 11. The CDR3 here is CASSPLIAGKNNEQFF. Written as DNA, the CDR3 is TGCGCCAGCAGCCCCCTAATAGCGGGGAAAAACAATGAGCAGTTCTTC. Variable domain in full (rest from reference TRBV5-1 and TRBJ2-1): KAGVTQTPRYLIKTRGQQVTLSCSPISGHRSVSWYQQTPGQGLQFLFEYFSETQRNKGNFPGRFSGRQFSNSRSEMNVSTLELGDSALYLCASSPLIAGKNNEQFFGPGTRLTVL.

This clonotype was detected a few times. The V and J genes are TRBV5-1 and TRBJ2-1; TRBD2 matches 8 bases. The CDR3 is made up of 14 amino acids. CDR1 is SGHRS and CDR2 is YFSETQ in the germline V gene. The V gene end was trimmed by 9 bases and the J gene end by 0 bases; junction bases not matched to a gene: 5. This chain's CDR3 is CATSRGDSYNEQFF. CDR3 in DNA: TGCGCCACATCGCGGGGGGACTCCTACAATGAGCAGTTCTTC. The entire variable domain, with the rest obtained from reference TRBV5-1 and TRBJ2-1, is as follows: KAGVTQTPRYLIKTRGQQVTLSCSPISGHRSVSWYQQTPGQGLQFLFEYFSETQRNKGNFPGRFSGRQFSNSRSEMNVSTLELGDSALYLCATSRGDSYNEQFFGPGTRLTVL.

In its sample, this clonotype was seen a few times. The chain uses TRBV5-6 and TRBJ1-2; 8 nucleotides match TRBD1. V lost 4 bases and J lost 4; bases outside the gene matches: 9. The CDR3 runs 15 residues. Germline V CDR1 and CDR2: SGHDT, YYEEEE. For the CDR3, the DNA is TGTGCCAGCAGCCTCGGACAGGGTAGGGCCTATGGCTACACCTTC. This translates into CASSLGQGRAYGYTF.